Listed below are T cell receptor beta chains from one sample, sequenced in a study of blood T cell repertoires in COVID-19. The assay was immunoSEQ multiplex PCR, and TCRdb's table has in-frame clones only and misses some. The table has 180,000 or so clones, about 88% seen once. Sample: peripheral blood. The receptor source for this set is a man younger than 35 with acute or convalescent COVID-19. Each CDR3 is given with its conserved first and last residue. The D gene is left open where the match is weak.

v_call	d_call	j_call	cdr3_aa
TRBV3-1/TRBV3-2	NA	TRBJ2-3	CASSQRGGLDTQYF
TRBV5-4	NA	TRBJ2-5	CASSFVSSEETQYF
TRBV7-2	NA	TRBJ1-1	CASSLQLTEAFF
TRBV3-1/TRBV3-2	NA	TRBJ2-1	CASSHLTGSSYNEQFF
TRBV6-2/TRBV6-3	TRBD1	TRBJ1-2	CASSKPGQGARWAYGYTF
TRBV2	TRBD2	TRBJ2-2	CASSELAGGTGELFF
TRBV28	TRBD1	TRBJ2-4	CASSWTGAGAKNIQYF
TRBV7-8	NA	TRBJ1-2	CASSLVGGDGYTF
TRBV11-1	NA	TRBJ1-2	CAIGGSDGYTF
TRBV2	TRBD1	TRBJ1-2	CASSGITGGLGGYTF
TRBV30	TRBD1	TRBJ1-6	CAWSNLLRDRGLNSPLHF
TRBV7-7	TRBD2	TRBJ2-1	CASSLARTSGDEQFF
TRBV6-5	NA	TRBJ1-4	CASSEHPTNEKLFF
TRBV7-2	NA	TRBJ2-1	CASRKVGGRNEQFF
TRBV6-1	NA	TRBJ1-1	CASSEGGTVNTEAFF
TRBV2	TRBD2	TRBJ2-1	CASSQAGGSYNEQFF
TRBV4-1	NA	TRBJ1-4	CASSQHREQVNEKLFF
TRBV12-5	NA	TRBJ1-1	CASGLGRGNTEAFF
TRBV4-1	NA	TRBJ2-7	CASSQEQNYEQYF
TRBV9	TRBD1	TRBJ2-5	CASSPADRAWETQYF
TRBV2	NA	TRBJ1-3	CASRGRGRASGNTIYF
TRBV6-5	TRBD1	TRBJ2-2	CASSYWTGLTGELFF
TRBV19	NA	TRBJ1-1	CATLVGNTEAFF
TRBV27	NA	TRBJ2-2	CASSLVGVAGELFF
TRBV19	NA	TRBJ1-1	CASSPQGSVEAFF
TRBV5-1	NA	TRBJ1-1	CASSLVAGNTEAFF
TRBV6-1	NA	TRBJ1-1	CASSELTSFRRTEAFF
TRBV5-1	TRBD2	TRBJ2-1	CASSLAFTSGNNEQFF
TRBV28	NA	TRBJ2-5	CASSLGGRAETQYF
TRBV5-1	TRBD1	TRBJ2-7	CASSSRGTAYEQYF
TRBV9	TRBD1	TRBJ1-1	CASSRTGGSLDTEAFF
TRBV19	TRBD1	TRBJ1-2	CATRGTGGVKYGYTF
TRBV2	NA	TRBJ1-6	CASSDRGFNYNSPLHF
TRBV28	NA	TRBJ2-5	CASSFNSQPRGETQYF
TRBV12-3/TRBV12-4	NA	TRBJ1-1	CASSFLSEAFF
TRBV7-2	TRBD1	TRBJ2-2	CASSLQTGTGFAGELFF
TRBV7-3	TRBD1	TRBJ2-3	CASSLTPYRGLADTQYF
TRBV2	NA	TRBJ2-3	CASSELMDTQYF
TRBV27	NA	TRBJ2-2	CASSFAADTGELFF
TRBV7-3	TRBD2	TRBJ2-2	CASSPSGGQVGELFF
TRBV30	TRBD1	TRBJ1-6	CAWTGTGVSPLHF
TRBV11-2	NA	TRBJ2-2	CASSLEYGARTGELFF
TRBV6-2/TRBV6-3	TRBD2	TRBJ2-5	CASSYMASGGQETQYF
TRBV19	TRBD1	TRBJ1-5	CASSMGTGGKGQPQHF
TRBV7-2	NA	TRBJ1-3	CASSSETGNTIYF
TRBV24-1	TRBD2	TRBJ2-5	CATSDPERGGRQTQYF
TRBV4-1	NA	TRBJ1-4	CASSLGLLEKLFF
TRBV7-8	NA	TRBJ1-2	CASSLRQNLGYTF
TRBV18	NA	TRBJ2-5	CASSPPAGVETQYF
TRBV6-5	TRBD1	TRBJ2-1	CASSYTGQVSYNEQFF
TRBV29-1	NA	TRBJ1-5	CSAMDNNQPQHF
TRBV7-9	TRBD2	TRBJ2-5	CASSFGLAGSETQYF
TRBV6-6	NA	TRBJ1-1	CASSYSKGDTEAFF
TRBV19	NA	TRBJ1-2	CASRGINYGYTF
TRBV10-3	NA	TRBJ1-2	CAISESRSYGYTF
TRBV11-3	TRBD1	TRBJ2-5	CASSISTGGETQYF
TRBV5-1	NA	TRBJ1-1	CASSLTPVGTEAFF
TRBV5-1	NA	TRBJ2-7	CASREQGTYEQYF
TRBV7-2	NA	TRBJ2-1	CASSLVGRGNEQFF